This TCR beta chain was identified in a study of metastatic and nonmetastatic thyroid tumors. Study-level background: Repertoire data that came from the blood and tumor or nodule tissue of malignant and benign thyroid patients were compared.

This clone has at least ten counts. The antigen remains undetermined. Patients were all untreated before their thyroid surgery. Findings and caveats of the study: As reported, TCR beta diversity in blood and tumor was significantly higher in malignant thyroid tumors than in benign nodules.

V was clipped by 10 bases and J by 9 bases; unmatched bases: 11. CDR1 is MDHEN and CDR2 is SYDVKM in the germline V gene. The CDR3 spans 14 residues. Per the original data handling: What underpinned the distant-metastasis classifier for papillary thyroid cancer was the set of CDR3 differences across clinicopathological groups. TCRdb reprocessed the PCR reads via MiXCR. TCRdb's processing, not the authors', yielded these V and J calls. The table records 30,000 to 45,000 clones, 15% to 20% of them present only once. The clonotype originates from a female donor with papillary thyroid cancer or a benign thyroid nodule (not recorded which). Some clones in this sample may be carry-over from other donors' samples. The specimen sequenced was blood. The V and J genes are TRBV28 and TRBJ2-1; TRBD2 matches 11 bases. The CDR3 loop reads CATFPGTSGREQFF. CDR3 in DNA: TGTGCCACCTTTCCCGGGACTAGCGGACGTGAGCAGTTCTTC. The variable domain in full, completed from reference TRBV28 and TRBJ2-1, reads DVKVTQSSRYLVKRTGEKVFLECVQDMDHENMFWYRQDPGLGLRLIYFSYDVKMKEKGDIPEGYSVSREKKERFSLILESASTNQTSMYLCATFPGTSGREQFFGPGTRLTVL.